This T cell receptor beta chain was recorded in a study of blood T cell repertoires in COVID-19. Study-wide context: Researchers got acute and convalescent COVID-19 samples from the United States, Italy and Spain.

Profiled with immunoSEQ multiplex PCR; TCRdb holds only in-frame clones, not every one. The repertoire has some 86,000 clones, around four fifths of them found once; the top ten carry 30% to 35%. The receptor comes from a woman aged 80 or older with active or convalescent COVID-19. The sequenced sample consisted of peripheral blood.

CDR3 sequence: CASSVAPRTGNEQFF. The CDR3 DNA follows: TGTGCCAGCAGCGTAGCCCCTCGAACGGGCAATGAGCAGTTCTTC. V and J are TRBV9 and TRBJ2-1; D gene uncertain. Germline lookup yields CDR1 SGDLS and CDR2 YYNGEE. Trimming removed 0 bases at V and 6 bases at J, with 13 bases between. The CDR3 has 15 residues.